A selection of T cell receptor beta chains follows, all from one sample in a study of blood T cell repertoires in COVID-19. Assay: immunoSEQ multiplex PCR; the TCRdb copy retains only in-frame clones and omits some. The table records about 150,000 clones, 70% to 90% of them present only once. The sample taken for sequencing was peripheral blood. Receptors were obtained from a man older than 75 with COVID-19, enrolled during active disease. Each CDR3 is given with its conserved first and last residue. The D gene is left open where the match is weak. Not all rows give a size; the values are once, few, many and, for expanded clones, a class.

clone_size,d_call,j_call,v_call,cdr3_nt,cdr3_aa
NA,TRBD1,TRBJ1-4,TRBV2,TGTGCCAGCAATGAACAGGGGGCGTCACACGAAAAACTGTTTTTT,CASNEQGASHEKLFF
NA,NA,TRBJ1-5,TRBV7-2,TGTGCCAGCAGCTTACTAAATCAGCCCCAGCATTTT,CASSLLNQPQHF
NA,NA,TRBJ2-3,TRBV19,TGTGCCAGTAGTCCCCAGACCGACTTCCCCACAGATACGCAGTATTTT,CASSPQTDFPTDTQYF
NA,NA,TRBJ2-3,TRBV14,TGTGCCAGCAGCCTGGACCCCTGGGGGGGCAAAGATACGCAGTATTTT,CASSLDPWGGKDTQYF
once,NA,TRBJ1-2,TRBV10-3,TGTGCCATCAGTAACCCTGACGGGAACTATGGCTACACCTTC,CAISNPDGNYGYTF
NA,NA,TRBJ2-7,TRBV6-5,TGTGCCAGCAGTAAAAGGGACACCTACGAGCAGTACTTC,CASSKRDTYEQYF
once,TRBD2,TRBJ2-7,TRBV13,TGTGCCAGCAGCTACCAGGGCGGGGGCTACGAGCAGTACTTC,CASSYQGGGYEQYF
NA,TRBD1,TRBJ1-2,TRBV2,TGTGCCAGCAGGGTGGACAGGGGAAACGGAGGCTACACCTTC,CASRVDRGNGGYTF
NA,NA,TRBJ2-4,TRBV7-9,TGTGCCAGCAGCTTACGGGGTTCAGCCAAAAACATTCAGTACTTC,CASSLRGSAKNIQYF
NA,TRBD2,TRBJ2-1,TRBV11-2,TGTGCCAGCAGCCTCGGGACTAGCGGGGGGGCCTGGGATGAGCAGTTCTTC,CASSLGTSGGAWDEQFF
NA,NA,TRBJ1-2,TRBV6-5,TGTGCCAGCAGTCCGCCGACAGGTGGCTACACCTTC,CASSPPTGGYTF
NA,NA,TRBJ1-2,TRBV10-3,TGTGCCATCAGTGAGCAGCAGGGTCGTGGCTACACCTTC,CAISEQQGRGYTF
NA,NA,TRBJ1-6,TRBV18,TGTGCCAGCTCACCAGGCCCCCGGCAGGGCAATTCACCCCTCCACTTT,CASSPGPRQGNSPLHF
NA,NA,TRBJ1-2,TRBV2,TGTGCCAGCAGGGTCGGACAGAACTATGGCTACACCTTC,CASRVGQNYGYTF
NA,TRBD1,TRBJ1-4,TRBV29-1,TGCAGCGTAACCGGGACAGGGGAAGAAAAACTGTTTTTT,CSVTGTGEEKLFF
NA,NA,TRBJ1-6,TRBV28,TGTGCCAGCAGCCCGGGGGGCTGGACCCTCCACTTT,CASSPGGWTLHF
NA,TRBD1,TRBJ2-7,TRBV10-3,TGTGCCATCAGTGAAGGGGCCGGGACAGGGGACTACGAGCAGTACTTC,CAISEGAGTGDYEQYF
NA,TRBD1,TRBJ1-2,TRBV19,TGTGCCAGTAAACTCCGCCGGGACAGAGACTCGTATGGCTACACCTTC,CASKLRRDRDSYGYTF
NA,NA,TRBJ2-5,TRBV19,TGTGCCAGTAGTAGTGGAGGGGAGACCCAGTACTTC,CASSSGGETQYF
NA,TRBD1,TRBJ1-3,TRBV7-2,TGTGCCAGCAGCCTCATCTTTTCAGGGGGCGGTGGAAACACCATATATTTT,CASSLIFSGGGGNTIYF
NA,TRBD1,TRBJ1-2,TRBV28,TGTGCCAGCAGTTTAACCGACAGGGTCTATGGCTACACCTTC,CASSLTDRVYGYTF
few,NA,TRBJ1-1,TRBV5-5,TGTGCCAGCAGCTCTCTAACTGAAGCTTTCTTT,CASSSLTEAFF
NA,NA,TRBJ1-3,TRBV11-3,TGTGCCAGCAGCCCCACGGGGGACACCATATATTTT,CASSPTGDTIYF
NA,NA,TRBJ1-4,TRBV5-1,TGCGCCAGCAGCTTACAGGGATCTGGACGAGAAAAACTGTTTTTT,CASSLQGSGREKLFF
NA,TRBD1,TRBJ1-2,TRBV28,TGTGCCAGCAGTTTGGGACAGGGTTCCTATGGCTACACCTTC,CASSLGQGSYGYTF
NA,NA,TRBJ2-7,TRBV20-1,TGCAGTGCTAGTTTGGGGCCCCACGAGCAGTACTTC,CSASLGPHEQYF
NA,NA,TRBJ1-5,TRBV12-3/TRBV12-4,TGTGCCAGCAGTTTGGAGTGGAATCAGCCCCAGCATTTT,CASSLEWNQPQHF
NA,NA,TRBJ1-1,TRBV19,TGTGCCAGTAGTATTTACGGGTCCAACACTGAAGCTTTCTTT,CASSIYGSNTEAFF
NA,NA,TRBJ2-7,TRBV11-3,TGTGCCAGCAGCCCCCCGACAGTTTCCTACGAGCAGTACTTC,CASSPPTVSYEQYF
NA,TRBD1,TRBJ2-7,TRBV12-3/TRBV12-4,TGTGCCAGCAGTTCGGACAGGTGGGAGCAGTACTTC,CASSSDRWEQYF
NA,TRBD1,TRBJ1-2,TRBV19,TGTGCCAGTACCACTCTGGGACAGGGAAACTATGGCTACACCTTC,CASTTLGQGNYGYTF
NA,TRBD1,TRBJ1-1,TRBV12-5,TGTGCTAGTGGTCAACAAAGACAGGGGAACACTGAAGCTTTCTTT,CASGQQRQGNTEAFF
NA,NA,TRBJ1-1,TRBV2,TGTGCCAGCAGGGACTCGGGGGGCGCTGAAGCTTTCTTT,CASRDSGGAEAFF
NA,TRBD1,TRBJ2-3,TRBV25-1,TGTGCCAGCAGTGAATTCTGGGGACAGAGCCAAGATACGCAGTATTTT,CASSEFWGQSQDTQYF
NA,NA,TRBJ2-5,TRBV18,TGTGCCAGCTCACCGGGGGCCCAGGACCAGGAGACCCAGTACTTC,CASSPGAQDQETQYF
NA,NA,TRBJ1-6,TRBV6-5,TGTGCCAGCAGGGCGGCAGATTTTTCACCCCTCCACTTT,CASRAADFSPLHF
once,TRBD1,TRBJ1-1,TRBV7-9,TGTGCCAGCAGCCCTAGTCGACAGGGACATTCTGAAGCTTTCTTT,CASSPSRQGHSEAFF
once,NA,TRBJ1-4,TRBV4-3,TGCGCCAGCAGCTTACTTCCTGAAAAACTGTTTTTT,CASSLLPEKLFF
NA,NA,TRBJ1-2,TRBV12-3/TRBV12-4,TGTGCCAGCAGTTTGCGGCGGGGCTATGGCTACACCTTC,CASSLRRGYGYTF
NA,TRBD1,TRBJ1-2,TRBV11-2,TGTGCCAGCAGTTGGGACAGCCCCTATGGCTACACCTTC,CASSWDSPYGYTF
NA,NA,TRBJ1-6,TRBV4-1,TGCGCCAGCAGCCAAGAAACACCGGGATGGGCCGGTCCACCCCTCCACTTT,CASSQETPGWAGPPLHF
NA,NA,TRBJ2-1,TRBV5-1,TGCGCCAGCAGCTTAGTCGGTGGGGCAGAATTTTACAATGAGCAGTTCTTC,CASSLVGGAEFYNEQFF